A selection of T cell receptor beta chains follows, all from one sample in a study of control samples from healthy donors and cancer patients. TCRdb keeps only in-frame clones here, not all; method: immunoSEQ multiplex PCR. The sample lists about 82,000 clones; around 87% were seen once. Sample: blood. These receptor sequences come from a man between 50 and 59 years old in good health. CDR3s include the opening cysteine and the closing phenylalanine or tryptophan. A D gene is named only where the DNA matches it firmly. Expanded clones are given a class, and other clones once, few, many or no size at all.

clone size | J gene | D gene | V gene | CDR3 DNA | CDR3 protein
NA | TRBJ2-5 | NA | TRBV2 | TGTGCCAGCAGACTGAGGACCCAGTACTTC | CASRLRTQYF
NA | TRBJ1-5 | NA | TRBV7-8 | TGTGCCAGCAGCTTAGAAAAGGCTCCCCAGCATTTT | CASSLEKAPQHF
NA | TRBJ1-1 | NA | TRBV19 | TGTGCCAGTCTTCCTCTCTCGGCGAACACTGAAGCTTTCTTT | CASLPLSANTEAFF
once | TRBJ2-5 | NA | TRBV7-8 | TGTGCCAGCAGCTTTAGTTCCGGGCCAGGGGAGACCCAGTACTTC | CASSFSSGPGETQYF
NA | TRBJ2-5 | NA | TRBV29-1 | TGCAGCGTTAAAGGCCCCTCCGAAACCCAGTACTTC | CSVKGPSETQYF
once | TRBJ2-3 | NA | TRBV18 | TGTGCCAGCTCACCACCGTCACTAAGCACAGATACGCAGTATTTT | CASSPPSLSTDTQYF
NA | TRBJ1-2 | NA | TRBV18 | TGTGCCAGCTCACCACCGACAGGTGGCTACACCTTC | CASSPPTGGYTF
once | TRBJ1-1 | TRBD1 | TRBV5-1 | TGCGCCAGCAGCTTCGGGACAGGGGCTGAAGCTTTCTTT | CASSFGTGAEAFF
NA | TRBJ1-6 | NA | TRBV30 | TGTGCCTGGAGTGTCGGGGCCGCTGGTCTAAATTCACCCCTCCACTTT | CAWSVGAAGLNSPLHF
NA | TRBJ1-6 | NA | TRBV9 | TGTGCCAGCAGCGTAGCTGAGGGAAGCTCCTATAATTCACCCCTCCACTTT | CASSVAEGSSYNSPLHF
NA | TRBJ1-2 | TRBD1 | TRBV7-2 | TGTGCCAGCAGCTTCTGGAAAGGGGGCGCGGGCTACACCTTC | CASSFWKGGAGYTF
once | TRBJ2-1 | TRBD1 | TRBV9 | TGTGCCAGCAGCGAACAGGGGACCTACAATGAGCAGTTCTTC | CASSEQGTYNEQFF
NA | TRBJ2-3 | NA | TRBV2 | TGTGCCAGCACTCGGCAGGGGCCAGATACGCAGTATTTT | CASTRQGPDTQYF
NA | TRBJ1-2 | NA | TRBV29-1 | TGCAGCGTTGAATCGGGGCAGAACTATGGCTACACCTTC | CSVESGQNYGYTF
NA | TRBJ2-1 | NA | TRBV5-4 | TGTGCCAGCAGCCCTGAGGGTCAGGAGCAGTTCTTC | CASSPEGQEQFF
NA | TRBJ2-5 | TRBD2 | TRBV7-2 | TGTGCCAGCAGCTTAAACGCGGGAGGGGAGACCCAGTACTTC | CASSLNAGGETQYF
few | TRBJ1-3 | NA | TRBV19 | TGTGCCAGTACGTGGACCTCTGGAAACACCATATATTTT | CASTWTSGNTIYF
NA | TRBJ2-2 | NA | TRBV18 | TGTGCCAGCTCACAGGGTATGGACGGGGAGCTGTTTTTT | CASSQGMDGELFF
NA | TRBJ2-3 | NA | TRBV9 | TGTGCCAGCAACGTGGACTTAAACACAGATACGCAGTATTTT | CASNVDLNTDTQYF
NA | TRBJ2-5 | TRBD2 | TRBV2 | TGTGCCAGCAGTGATCCGGGACTAGCGGGTCAAGAGACCCAGTACTTC | CASSDPGLAGQETQYF
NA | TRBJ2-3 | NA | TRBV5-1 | TGCGCCAGCAGCTTGGCAGCAGTAAGCACAGATACGCAGTATTTT | CASSLAAVSTDTQYF
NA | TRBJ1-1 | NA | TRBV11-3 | TGTGCCAGCAGCTTAAGGGCTACAGGGAAGGGCACTGAAGCTTTCTTT | CASSLRATGKGTEAFF
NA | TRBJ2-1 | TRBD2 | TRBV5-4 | TGTGCCAGCAGCCTTCTCCTTAGCGGGAGGGCATCAGATGAGCAGTTCTTC | CASSLLLSGRASDEQFF
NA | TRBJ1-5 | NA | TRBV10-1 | TGCGCCAGCCGTACGAAATCTAGCAATCAGCCCCAGCATTTT | CASRTKSSNQPQHF
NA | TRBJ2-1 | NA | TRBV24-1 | TGTGCCACCAGTGACCCTGGGAGGGGGGCAGTCGATGAGCAGTTCTTC | CATSDPGRGAVDEQFF
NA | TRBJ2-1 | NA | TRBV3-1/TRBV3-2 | TGTGCCAGCAGCCGAGGGGAGAATGAGCAGTTCTTC | CASSRGENEQFF
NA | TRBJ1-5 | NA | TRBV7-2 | TGTGCCAGCAGCCCAGCTATGGACAGTCTTTATAGCAATCAGCCCCAGCATTTT | CASSPAMDSLYSNQPQHF
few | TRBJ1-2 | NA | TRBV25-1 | TGTGCCAGCAGTCCCTCTGATAGCCCTAACTATGGCTACACCTTC | CASSPSDSPNYGYTF
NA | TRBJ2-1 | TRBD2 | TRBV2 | TGTGCCAGCAGTGGACTAGCGAACTACAATGAGCAGTTCTTC | CASSGLANYNEQFF
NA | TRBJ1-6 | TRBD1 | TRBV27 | TGTGCCAGCAGTTGGGGACAGGGTGATTCACCCCTCCACTTT | CASSWGQGDSPLHF
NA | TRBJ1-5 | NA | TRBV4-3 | TGCGCCAGCAGCCAAGAGCTACAGGGATTCTATAGCAATCAGCCCCAGCATTTT | CASSQELQGFYSNQPQHF
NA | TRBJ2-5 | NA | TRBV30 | TGTGCCTGGAGTGAGGGGGGGTACTACCAAGAGACCCAGTACTTC | CAWSEGGYYQETQYF
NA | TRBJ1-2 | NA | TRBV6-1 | TGTGCCAGCAGTGAGGCAGGGGAAGGGGGCTACACCTTC | CASSEAGEGGYTF
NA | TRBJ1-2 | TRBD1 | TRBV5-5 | TGTGCCAGCAGCTTCGGACAGGGGCCTGGCTACACCTTC | CASSFGQGPGYTF
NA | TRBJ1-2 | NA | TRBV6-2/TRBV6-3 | TGTGCCAGCAGCAATACAACTAACTATGGCTACACCTTC | CASSNTTNYGYTF
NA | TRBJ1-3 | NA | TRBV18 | TGTGCCAGCTCACCAGGGGGAACTGGAAACACCATATATTTT | CASSPGGTGNTIYF
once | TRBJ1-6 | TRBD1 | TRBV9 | TGTGCCAGCAGTCAGGATCAGGGGGGTAATTCACCCCTCCACTTT | CASSQDQGGNSPLHF
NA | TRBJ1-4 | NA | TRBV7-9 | TGTGCCAGCAGCTTGGTAGAAAAACTGTTTTTT | CASSLVEKLFF
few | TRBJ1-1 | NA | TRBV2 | TGTGCCAGCAGTGAGGAAGGTAATCCTTTCTTT | CASSEEGNPFF
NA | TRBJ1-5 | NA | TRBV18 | TGTGCCAGCTCCTCGCCAAAGGACAGTTATAGCAATCAGCCCCAGCATTTT | CASSSPKDSYSNQPQHF
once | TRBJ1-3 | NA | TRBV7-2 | TGTGCCACCAAATTCCCCTCTGGAAACACCATATATTTT | CATKFPSGNTIYF